Listed here are 32 T cell receptor beta chains from one sample, sequenced in a study of Graves' ophthalmopathy and Graves' hyperthyroidism. TCR beta CDR3 regions were amplified from RNA transcripts. HTBI primers were used in a first-round RT-PCR, which preceded a second-round multiplex PCR. MiXCR, run by TCRdb on the multiplex PCR reads, gives a single entry per CDR3 protein. The sample yields about 740,000 distinct CDR3 sequences, 40% seen once. Sequenced: peripheral blood. All receptors come from an adult man with Graves' ophthalmopathy.

This chain connects TRBV10-3 to TRBJ1-2; a possible D gene is TRBD1 (5 bases). Germline values: CDR1 ENHRY, CDR2 SYGVKD. V was shortened by 4 bases and J by 5 bases, with 11 bases between the two germline ends. This CDR3 comprises 13 residues. The CDR3 is CAISGDSRYGYTF. CDR3 nucleotide sequence: TGTGCCATCAGTGGTGACAGCCGTTATGGCTACACCTTC.

The chain couples TRBV7-2 to TRBJ2-5; TRBD2 agrees at 7 bases. Per germline, CDR1 SGHTA and CDR2 FQGNSA. V gave up 7 bases and J gave up 5 bases; unmatched junction bases: 10. There are 14 residues in the CDR3. The CDR3 DNA reads TGTGCCAGCACCCCGGGGTCCGGGGGGGAGACCCAGTACTTC. Its translation: CASTPGSGGETQYF.

J is TRBJ1-1 and V is TRBV10-2; D gene uncertain. V lost 3 bases, J lost 7 bases, and 12 bases lay in between. The CDR3 is made up of 13 amino acids. Germline values: CDR1 WSHSY, CDR2 SAAADI. The CDR3 is CASSDHLASEAFF. The CDR3 coding sequence is TGCGCCAGCAGTGATCACCTGGCCAGTGAAGCTTTCTTT.

The rearrangement joins TRBV24-1 to TRBJ1-5, with D hard to call. The V gene lost 4 bases and the J gene lost 0 bases, with 3 bases spanning the gap. This CDR3 has 13 amino acids. Looked up from germline, CDR1 is KGHDR and CDR2 is SFDVKD. DNA of the CDR3: TGTGCCACCAGTGAATTTAGCAATCAGCCCCAGCATTTT. As protein: CATSEFSNQPQHF.

There are a few counts of this clonotype. This chain connects TRBV13 to TRBJ1-6; 8 bases line up with TRBD1. The CDR3 runs 15 residues. Germline V gene sequence: CDR1 PRHDT, CDR2 FYEKMQ (reference sequence). The ends lost 4 bases at V and 10 bases at J; junction bases unmatched: 9. The CDR3 nucleotides are TGTGCCAGCAGCTGGACAGGGAATTATTACTCACCCCTCCACTTT. Protein sequence: CASSWTGNYYSPLHF.

For this clonotype: This may stem from a read error, because a much larger clone lies one nucleotide away. V is TRBV7-9 and J is TRBJ2-7; tentatively, D is TRBD1 (5 bases). V lost 5 bases and J 0 bases, leaving 17 bases between the germline ends. CDR1 is SEHNR and CDR2 is FQNEAQ in the germline V gene (reference sequence). The CDR3 loop spans 16 amino acids. The chain's CDR3 is CASSRWGTQSSYEQYF. CDR3 nucleotide sequence: TGTGCCAGCAGCCGGTGGGGCACCCAGAGCTCCTACGAGCAGTACTTC.

This clonotype occurred a few times. The gene calls are TRBV11-2 and TRBJ2-2; D possibly corresponds to TRBD2 (5 bases). With 1 base removed from V and 9 bases from J, the gap between germline ends came to 15 bases. Germline CDR1 is SGHAT and CDR2 is FQNNGV. The CDR3 contains 15 residues. CDR3 sequence: CASSLVRLPDRELFF. CDR3 DNA: TGTGCCAGCAGCTTAGTTCGACTACCTGACCGGGAGCTGTTTTTT.

This rearrangement joins TRBV7-9 to TRBJ1-3; 7 bases line up with TRBD1. This CDR3 has 14 residues. The germline CDR1 and CDR2 sequences are SEHNR and FQNEAQ (reference sequence). The ends lost 5 bases at V and 1 base at J; junction bases unmatched: 2. In nucleotides, the CDR3 is TGTGCCAGCAGCGGACAGGTGTCTGGAAACACCATATATTTT. Residues: CASSGQVSGNTIYF.

The sample holds one count of this clonotype. The limits of the CDR3 on the DNA are not certain, so only TCRdb's listed CDR3 is given. The chain's CDR3 is CASSWAQGSCFF. The chain uses TRBV7-8 and TRBJ2-2. The V gene's germline CDR1 is SGHVS and CDR2 FQNEAQ. The length of the CDR3 is 12 amino acids, counting both ends.

This chain joins TRBV7-3 and TRBJ2-3; D uncertain. The germline V gene encodes CDR1 SGHTA and CDR2 FQGTGA. The V end was cut by 3 bases, the J end by 1 base, with 2 bases between. The CDR3 loop spans 12 amino acids. This CDR3 reads CASSFRTDTQYF. The CDR3, as DNA: TGTGCCAGCAGCTTCCGCACAGATACGCAGTATTTT.

The CDR3: CASRPGATDTQYF. The CDR3, as DNA: TGTGCCAGCAGGCCCGGGGCGACAGATACGCAGTATTTT. The chain joins TRBV25-1 to TRBJ2-3; D possibly matches TRBD1 or TRBD2 (5 bases each). The CDR3 covers 13 residues. Trimming cost V 6 bases and J 3 bases, with 10 bases left between them. Germline V gene lookup returns CDR1 MGHDK and CDR2 SYGVNS. Full variable domain (remainder filled in from reference TRBV25-1 and TRBJ2-3): EADIYQTPRYLVIGTGKKITLECSQTMGHDKMYWYQQDPGMELHLIHYSYGVNSTEKGDLSSESTVSRIRTEHFPLTLESARPSHTSQYLCASRPGATDTQYFGPGTRLTVL.

This clonotype was recorded a few times. The chain joins TRBV9 to TRBJ1-1; possibly TRBD1 for D (5 bases). The CDR3 covers 15 residues. Germline CDR1 is SGDLS and CDR2 is YYNGEE. The ends were cut back, 0 bases at V and 5 bases at J, with 14 bases in the middle. DNA for the CDR3: TGTGCCAGCAGCGTAGCTCCAATAGGGACGACTGAAGCTTTCTTT. The encoded protein is CASSVAPIGTTEAFF.

Here the CDR3 reads CSVDGGVASEQYF. CDR3 sequence (DNA): TGCAGCGTTGACGGGGGGGTGGCGAGTGAGCAGTACTTC. This sequence joins TRBV29-1 and TRBJ2-7; 8 bases match TRBD2. CDR3 length: 13 residues. V gave up 3 bases and J gave up 7 bases; unmatched junction bases: 8. Germline V lookup: CDR1 SQVTM, CDR2 ANQGSEA.

Concerning this clonotype: A much larger clone lies one base from this, so it may be a read error. The chain joins TRBV24-1 to TRBJ2-5; maybe TRBD1 (5 bases). Germline V lookup: CDR1 KGHDR, CDR2 SFDVKD. The CDR3 totals 15 residues. DNA of the CDR3: TGTGCCACCAGTGATCCCCGGACAACTCAAGAGGCCCAGTACTTC. Its translation is CATSDPRTTQEAQYF.

This clonotype was seen repeatedly, ten times or more. V usage is TRBV10-1 and J usage is TRBJ1-1; a possible D gene is TRBD1 (6 bases). The CDR3 sequence is 13 residues long. The germline CDR1 and CDR2 sequences are WNHNN and SYGVQD (reference sequence). V was pared by 4 bases and J by 3 bases, with 9 bases between. The CDR3 loop is CASSAGADTEAFF. CDR3 nucleotides: TGCGCCAGCAGTGCAGGGGCGGACACTGAAGCTTTCTTT.

To note about this clonotype: A junction end diverges from the germline sequence, so it may reflect a read error. The V and J genes are TRBV19 and TRBJ1-4, with 7 bases fitting TRBD1. Germline loops: CDR1 LNHDA, CDR2 SQIVND (reference sequence). The CDR3 runs 18 residues. The CDR3 is CASSTGTASSATNEKLFF. In nucleotides, the CDR3 is TGTGCCAGCAGTACCGGGACAGCGTCCTCTGCAACTAATGAAAAACTGTTTTTT.

This chain joins TRBV10-3 and TRBJ1-6; 9 bases fit TRBD1. Germline CDR1 ENHRY, CDR2 SYGVKD. The CDR3 is made up of 14 amino acids. With 6 bases clipped from V and 10 bases from J, the junction kept 7 bases outside the gene matches. The CDR3 region is CAISGGTGRSPLHF. The CDR3 nucleotides are TGTGCCATCAGCGGGGGGACAGGGCGCTCACCCCTCCACTTT.

In the case of this clonotype: The conserved phenylalanine or tryptophan normally closing the CDR3 is absent here, so this likely arose from a read error. CDR3 region: CSVDAGGETQYL. The CDR3 DNA reads TGCAGCGTTGATGCAGGCGGGGAGACCCAGTACCTC. J is TRBJ2-5 and V is TRBV29-1, with D maybe TRBD2 (5 bases). The germline CDR1 and CDR2 sequences are SQVTM and ANQGSEA. There are 12 residues in the CDR3. The ends were cut back, 3 bases at V and 5 bases at J, with 10 bases in the middle.

The gene calls are TRBV20-1 and TRBJ1-1; tentatively, D is TRBD1 (5 bases). V was pared by 3 bases and J by 1 base, with 15 bases between. CDR1 DFQATT and CDR2 SNEGSKA come from the germline V gene (reference sequence). This CDR3 spans 15 amino acids. CDR3 nucleotides: TGCAGTGCTAGTAGGGTCGAGACAGCGAACACTGAAGCTTTCTTT. Encoded protein: CSASRVETANTEAFF.

There are many counts of this clonotype. The rearrangement uses TRBV7-8 and TRBJ1-6; no definite D call. The CDR3 sequence is 14 residues long. The V end lost 0 bases, the J end lost 10 bases, and 10 bases lay between the germline ends. Per germline, CDR1 SGHVS and CDR2 FQNEAQ. The CDR3 is CASSLATEGSPLHF. CDR3 DNA sequence: TGTGCCAGCAGCTTAGCCACCGAAGGGTCACCCCTCCACTTT.

The chain carries TRBV2 and TRBJ2-5; 12 bases are a match to TRBD2. This CDR3 has 15 amino acids. V lost 7 bases, J lost 5 bases, and 8 bases stayed unmatched. Germline V gene sequence: CDR1 SNHLY, CDR2 FYNNEI. The CDR3 nucleotides are TGTGCCAGCACCTTACTAGCGGGGGGAATGGAGACCCAGTACTTC. It encodes CASTLLAGGMETQYF.

The table lists this clonotype with a few counts. This chain joins TRBV7-9 and TRBJ1-6; D ambiguous. Germline CDR1 SEHNR, CDR2 FQNEAQ (reference sequence). The CDR3 consists of 17 residues. V was shortened by 4 bases and J by 1 base, with 14 bases between the two germline ends. The CDR3 bases are TGTGCCAGCAGCTCCCTCTCCGTAGGGTCCTATAATTCACCCCTCCACTTT. This encodes CASSSLSVGSYNSPLHF.

V is TRBV9 and J is TRBJ1-6; D might be TRBD1 (6 bases). Trimming took off 4 bases at V and 1 base at J, with 12 bases between the two ends. The CDR3 has 16 amino acids. Per germline, CDR1 SGDLS and CDR2 YYNGEE. This chain's CDR3 is CASSFQGRSYNSPLHF. In DNA, the CDR3 is TGTGCCAGCAGCTTCCAGGGGCGGTCCTATAATTCACCCCTCCACTTT. Complete variable domain (other parts from reference TRBV9 and TRBJ1-6): DSGVTQTPKHLITATGQRVTLRCSPRSGDLSVYWYQQSLDQGLQFLIQYYNGEERAKGNILERFSAQQFPDLHSELNLSSLELGDSALYFCASSFQGRSYNSPLHFGNGTRLTVT.

The chain joins TRBV20-1 to TRBJ1-2, with D unclear. Between the trimmed V and J ends, which lost 3 bases and 8 bases, there was a span of 16 bases. The CDR3 length is 13 residues. Germline V lookup: CDR1 DFQATT, CDR2 SNEGSKA (reference sequence). CDR3 residues: CSASREGNIGYTF. The CDR3 nucleotides read TGCAGTGCTAGTCGGGAGGGAAATATAGGCTACACCTTC.

V gene TRBV7-9 combines with J gene TRBJ1-5, with 7 bases identical to TRBD1. The J segment lost 4 bases and the V segment lost 5 bases, leaving 11 bases of the junction unmatched. Germline V gene sequence: CDR1 SEHNR, CDR2 FQNEAQ (reference sequence). CDR3 length: 16 amino acids. The CDR3 DNA sequence: TGTGCCAGCAGCCTCACAGGTTCGACAGGGAATCAGCCCCAGCATTTT. Its protein product is CASSLTGSTGNQPQHF.

The chain uses TRBV15 and TRBJ1-6; 7 positions match TRBD1. CDR3 length equals 17 residues. Germline CDR1 reads LNHNV; CDR2 reads YYDKDF (reference sequence). J was trimmed by 5 bases and V by 3 bases; bases with no gene match: 10. The CDR3 loop reads CATSSLEAQGNNSPLHF. The CDR3 DNA follows: TGTGCCACCAGCAGTTTAGAGGCACAGGGGAATAATTCACCCCTCCACTTT.

The chain carries TRBV7-9 and TRBJ1-6; D perhaps matches TRBD1 (5 bases). The length of the CDR3 is 14 residues. V lost 4 bases to trimming and J lost 10 bases, with 14 bases between them. CDR1 and CDR2 (germline): SEHNR, FQNEAQ (reference sequence). The CDR3 here is CASSYGGGGSPLHF. The CDR3 coding sequence is TGTGCCAGCAGCTACGGGGGGGGAGGCTCACCCCTCCACTTT.

On this clonotype itself: Being one base from a much bigger clone, this may be a read error. The chain links TRBV5-8 to TRBJ1-4, with 8 positions matching TRBD1. With V trimmed by 3 bases and J by 6 bases, 4 bases remained unmatched. The CDR3 is made up of 14 amino acids. Germline values: CDR1 SGHTS, CDR2 YDEGEE. The CDR3 region is CASSSGQGHEKLFF. For the CDR3, the DNA is TGTGCCAGCAGCTCAGGACAGGGCCATGAAAAACTGTTTTTT.

This clonotype is a singleton in its sample. This rearrangement joins TRBV20-1 to TRBJ2-5; no clear D. CDR1 and CDR2 from the germline V gene are DFQATT and SNEGSKA (reference sequence). The CDR3 runs to 12 residues. V was shortened by 0 bases and J by 2 bases, with 4 bases between the two germline ends. The CDR3 sequence: CSARDYQETQYF. The DNA for the CDR3 is TGCAGTGCTAGAGATTATCAAGAGACCCAGTACTTC.

This rearrangement joins TRBV25-1 to TRBJ2-6; 7 nucleotides align to TRBD1. Germline CDR1 reads MGHDK; CDR2 reads SYGVNS. This CDR3 is built from 15 residues. V dropped 4 bases and J dropped 4; count of bases not matched to a gene: 4. Here the CDR3 DNA reads TGTGCCAGCAGTGCAGGGGGAGACGGGGCCAACGTCCTGACTTTC. Protein product: CASSAGGDGANVLTF.

To note about this clonotype: A much bigger clone sits one base away, suggesting this may be a read error. This sequence joins TRBV10-3 and TRBJ1-4; 9 bases align to TRBD1. CDR1 and CDR2 from the germline V gene are ENHRY and SYGVKD. This CDR3 has 15 residues. Losses at the gene ends were 2 bases for V and 3 bases for J; bases not matched to a gene: 1. CDR3 nucleotides: TGTGCCATCAGTGAGGGGACAGGGCCTAATGAAAAACTGTTTTTT. Translation gives CAISEGTGPNEKLFF.

The chain combines TRBV19 with TRBJ1-1; no definite D call. The CDR3 has 14 residues. The V end was cut by 4 bases, the J end by 11 bases, with 20 bases between. CDR1 is LNHDA and CDR2 is SQIVND in the germline V gene (reference sequence). Here the CDR3 reads CASSKAGSPDWAFF. CDR3 bases: TGTGCCAGTAGTAAAGCGGGGAGCCCTGATTGGGCTTTCTTT.